A selection of T cell receptor beta chains follows, all from one sample in a study of T-cell reconstitution after alpha-beta-depleted transplantation in children. MiXCR, run by TCRdb on the PCR reads, gives a single entry per CDR3 protein. The top ten clones hold approximately 40% of a sample with about 27,000 distinct CDR3 sequences, 15% to 20% of them seen once. Sequencing was performed on PBMCs, mostly from graft donor cells, taken 60 days after TCRalphabeta/CD19-depleted stem cell transplant. All receptors derive from a male patient aged 2 to 10 who had a stem cell transplant for acute lymphoblastic leukemia, so the T cells may come from the graft donor. CDR3s include the opening cysteine and the closing phenylalanine or tryptophan. D genes are given only for firm matches. Clone size is given for some rows only: seen once, a few or many times, or a class if the clone is expanded.

clone_size	j_call	d_call	v_call	cdr3_nt	cdr3_aa
NA	TRBJ2-5	NA	TRBV7-2	TGTGCCAGCAGCTTTCAGTCTATCGAGACCCAGTACTTC	CASSFQSIETQYF
NA	TRBJ2-7	TRBD1	TRBV24-1	TGTGCCACCAGTGATGCCCGGGACAGGGTTTTCAACGAGCAGTACTTC	CATSDARDRVFNEQYF
once	TRBJ1-4	NA	TRBV28	TGTGCCAGCAGTTTATGGGACAGTAATGAAAAACTGTTTTTT	CASSLWDSNEKLFF
NA	TRBJ1-4	NA	TRBV28	TGTGCCAGCAGTTTATTCGGAAGGGGAGAGGTCGTACTGTTTTTT	CASSLFGRGEVVLFF
NA	TRBJ2-7	NA	TRBV30	TGTGCCTGGAGTGTTTCATTCTCCTACGAGCAGTACTTC	CAWSVSFSYEQYF
many	TRBJ2-2	NA	TRBV19	TGTGCCAGTAAGCAGGGAATAGGCACCGGGGAGCTGTTTTTT	CASKQGIGTGELFF
few	TRBJ2-5	TRBD1	TRBV5-6	TGTGCCAGCAGCTCGACGACAGGGGCGAGAAGAGAGACCCAGTACTTC	CASSSTTGARRETQYF
few	TRBJ2-4	TRBD2	TRBV28	TGTGCCAGCAGTTACGGGACTAGCGCACTCCCTTTCAAAAACATTCAGTACTTC	CASSYGTSALPFKNIQYF
many	TRBJ2-4	NA	TRBV20-1	TGCAGTGCGTTACCAGGGACCAAAAACATTCAGTACTTC	CSALPGTKNIQYF
many	TRBJ1-2	TRBD1	TRBV7-2	TGTGCCAGCAGCTTAGATCAGGGGGTCTTGGGCTACACCTTC	CASSLDQGVLGYTF
many	TRBJ1-2	TRBD1	TRBV5-5	TGTGCCAGCAGCTCCGGGACAGGAAATAACTATGGCTACACCTTC	CASSSGTGNNYGYTF
many	TRBJ2-5	NA	TRBV7-9	TGTGCCAGCAGCTCCTGGGGGGGGCTAGCGCTACAAGAGACCCAGTACTTC	CASSSWGGLALQETQYF
NA	TRBJ2-5	TRBD2	TRBV11-1	TGTGCCAGCAGCCAGGTCGGGGGGGGCGATTTCGAGACCCAGTACTTC	CASSQVGGGDFETQYF
NA	TRBJ1-5	TRBD1	TRBV28	TGTGCCAGCAGTTTGGGACAGCCCAATCAGCCCCAGCATTTT	CASSLGQPNQPQHF
NA	TRBJ2-7	TRBD2	TRBV28	TGTGCCAGCAGTCCCGGGACTAGCGGGAAGGGGGAGCAGTACTTC	CASSPGTSGKGEQYF
few	TRBJ2-6	NA	TRBV2	TGTGCCAGCAAACAGGGTTCTGGGGCCAACGTCCTGACTTTC	CASKQGSGANVLTF
many	TRBJ1-5	TRBD1	TRBV6-2/TRBV6-3	TGTGCCAGCACCACATGGGGACAGGGGCCGAATCAGCCCCAGCATTTT	CASTTWGQGPNQPQHF
NA	TRBJ2-7	TRBD2	TRBV20-1	TGCAGTGCTCCAGTTCCGGGGGGGACAAGCTCCTACGAGCAGTACTTC	CSAPVPGGTSSYEQYF
many	TRBJ1-1	TRBD1	TRBV12-3/TRBV12-4	TGTGCCAGCAGCTCCCACAGGGGAGGGGCGAACACTGAAGCTTTCTTT	CASSSHRGGANTEAFF
many	TRBJ2-5	NA	TRBV6-5	TGTGCCAGCAGTTACCCGGGACCCGCGGGGACCCAGTACTTC	CASSYPGPAGTQYF
few	TRBJ1-1	NA	TRBV7-9	TGTGCCAGCAGCTTAGACGCGGTATCTGAAGCTTTCTTT	CASSLDAVSEAFF
many	TRBJ1-1	NA	TRBV7-8	TGTGCCAGCAGCTTAGCCCCGTTGGGGGAGGGGTGGACTGAAGCTTTCTTT	CASSLAPLGEGWTEAFF
NA	TRBJ1-1	NA	TRBV29-1	TGCAGCGTTTGGGGTCGGAACACTGAAGCTTTCTTT	CSVWGRNTEAFF
NA	TRBJ2-7	TRBD1	TRBV20-1	TGCAGTGCTAGATTTCCAGGGGGCTCCTACGAGCAGTACTTC	CSARFPGGSYEQYF
few	TRBJ2-1	NA	TRBV24-1	TGTGCCACCAGTGATGCTAGCGACTTACGGCGAGAACATGAGCAGTTCTTC	CATSDASDLRREHEQFF
few	TRBJ2-1	NA	TRBV11-2	TGTGCCAGCACTACTGGAGAGCAGTTCTTC	CASTTGEQFF
many	TRBJ2-1	NA	TRBV6-2/TRBV6-3	TGTGCCAGCAGTTACGGGGGATTTGGGTTCTTC	CASSYGGFGFF
few	TRBJ1-4	TRBD1	TRBV7-2	TGTGCCAGCAGCTTGACAGGGTTGAGTGAAAAACTGTTTTTT	CASSLTGLSEKLFF
few	TRBJ1-5	TRBD1	TRBV18	TGTGCCAGCTCACCCGCGACAGGGGACAATCAGCCCCAGCATTTT	CASSPATGDNQPQHF
large	TRBJ2-7	TRBD1	TRBV7-9	TGTGCCAGCAGCCCGCCTGCAGGACAGGGGGCGCGTAACTACGAGCAGTACTTC	CASSPPAGQGARNYEQYF
few	TRBJ2-1	TRBD1	TRBV11-1	TGTGCCAGCAGCCCGATCTTAGGACAGGGATGGGAAAAAAATGAGCAGTTCTTC	CASSPILGQGWEKNEQFF
NA	TRBJ2-6	NA	TRBV5-1	TGCGCCAGCAGCTTGGCGGGCAGGGTTGCCTCTGGGGCCAACGTCCTGACTTTC	CASSLAGRVASGANVLTF
NA	TRBJ2-7	TRBD2	TRBV24-1	TGTGCCACCAGTGATCTTCTTAGCGGGCCACAGTACTTC	CATSDLLSGPQYF
few	TRBJ1-1	NA	TRBV20-1	TGCAGTGCTCGGCAACATCTCTTGAACACTGAAGCTTTCTTT	CSARQHLLNTEAFF
NA	TRBJ2-5	NA	TRBV4-3	TGCGCCAGCAGCCATAACAGGGGGGGCACCCAAGAGACCCAGTACTTC	CASSHNRGGTQETQYF
few	TRBJ2-7	NA	TRBV20-1	TGCAGTGCTAGAGGGGAGGTTGATTCCTACGAGCAGTACTTC	CSARGEVDSYEQYF
once	TRBJ2-1	TRBD1	TRBV5-5	TGTGCCAGCAGCTATGAGGGACAGGTACGCTATGAGCAGTTCTTC	CASSYEGQVRYEQFF
few	TRBJ2-2	NA	TRBV7-9	TGTGCCAGCAGCATAAGCAGACTGAACACCGGGGAGCTGTTTTTT	CASSISRLNTGELFF
NA	TRBJ1-1	TRBD1	TRBV20-1	TGCAGTGCTAGCCCCAACAGGGGGGACACTGAAGCTTTCTTT	CSASPNRGDTEAFF
many	TRBJ2-7	TRBD1	TRBV20-1	TGCAGTGCTAGCGGCAGGGGGTACGAGCAGTACTTC	CSASGRGYEQYF
NA	TRBJ2-1	TRBD1	TRBV5-6	TGTGCCAGCAGTTCGCGACTCCGGGACAGGGTCTACAATGAGCAGTTCTTC	CASSSRLRDRVYNEQFF
many	TRBJ2-2	TRBD1	TRBV9	TGTGCCAGCAGCGCCGTCGGACAGGTAGCCGGGGAGCTGTTTTTT	CASSAVGQVAGELFF
many	TRBJ2-1	TRBD2	TRBV10-3	TGTGCCATCAATCTTAGCGGGTTGAACAATGAGCAGTTCTTC	CAINLSGLNNEQFF
few	TRBJ1-1	NA	TRBV5-1	TGCGCCAGCAGCTTGATTTGGGGGCGCGACACTGAAGCTTTCTTT	CASSLIWGRDTEAFF
many	TRBJ1-5	TRBD1	TRBV28	TGTGCCAGCAGTTACCCCGGGACAGGGAACAATCAGCCCCAGCATTTT	CASSYPGTGNNQPQHF